This T cell receptor beta chain appears in the sequencing data of a study of T cell responses to AZD1222 COVID-19 vaccine. Per germline, CDR1 SGHRS and CDR2 YFSETQ. V lost 0 bases to trimming and J lost 2 bases, with 9 bases between them. The CDR3 totals 14 residues. Study results and limitations: Only a handful of AZD1222 recipients, several in all, had baseline seropositivity. Vaccine-associated CD4 TCRs spanned spike, dominant at 160-218 and 743-854. The reported proportion of spike-specific TCRs targeting unmutated variant regions was nearly half. Increases in Spike-specific TCR breadth and depth were seen after two AZD1222 doses.

In regard to this clone: The target antigen is unknown.

Assay: immunoSEQ multiplex PCR; the TCRdb copy retains only in-frame clones and omits some. Altogether about 140,000 clones are present, roughly 90% being singletons, with the ten largest covering about 3%. Sequencing was performed on peripheral blood, taken on day 0 of AZD1222 vaccination. The clonotype was recovered from an adult in good health. This rearrangement joins TRBV5-1 to TRBJ2-7, with a tentative D call TRBD2 (5 bases). CDR3 nucleotide sequence: TGCGCCAGCAGCTTGGAGGCGGGTCCCTACGAGCAGTACTTC. Translation: CASSLEAGPYEQYF.